The sequence of this TCR beta chain was determined in a study of T cell changes during pregnancy in multiple sclerosis (dated by TCRdb to between 2018 and 2021). Background for the entire study: In women with multiple sclerosis, the researchers looked at how the T cell repertoire shifted as pregnancy progressed.

Concerning this clone: What antigen it recognizes has not been identified. The record has no base qualities; no much larger clone is one base away.

V has 2 bases trimmed and J has 5 bases trimmed; junction bases matching no gene number 1. The CDR3 starts with the cysteine, ends with the phenylalanine, and has 14 residues. Of all the DNA, just the CDR3 is kept, 42 bases in frame from base 1. Based on the germline V gene (reference sequence), the CDR1 and CDR2 sequences are MNHEY and SMNVEV. The protocol used for the library was the immunoSEQ multiplex PCR assay. Entries here come from immuneACCESS through TCRdb and include only in-frame sequences with V and J called. Some clones fail to appear in such tables; in the studies checked, an unresolved V gene covers under half of the shortfall, and the cause of the remainder is unknown. The sample has tens of thousands of clones on record, 96% of them singletons. Jointly, the top ten make up over 2% of the sample.

This receptor was obtained from a female donor with multiple sclerosis, enrolled in a pregnancy study. The sample consisted of CD8+ T cells from peripheral blood mononuclear cells, taken after pregnancy. The V and J segments used are TRBV27 and TRBJ2-7; 12 of the junction bases match TRBD1. CDR3 reads: CASSLGTGGDEQYF. The DNA reads TGTGCCAGCAGTTTAGGGACAGGGGGCGACGAGCAGTACTTC.